The 2 T cell receptor beta chains below were found in one sample sequenced in a study of T cells in localized non-small cell lung cancer. The method was immunoSEQ multiplex PCR; TCRdb's version includes in-frame clones alone and lacks a portion of them. The sample lists 1,500 to 2,000 clones; around two fifths were seen once. Material: lung tumor tissue, obtained before any cancer treatment. The receptors stem from a female donor of 60 years or more with stage I lung adenocarcinoma.

In this sample, this clone turned up a few times. This chain joins TRBV18 and TRBJ1-1, with a possible D match to TRBD1 (5 bases). CDR1 and CDR2 (germline): KGHSH, LQKENI. The CDR3 is made up of 13 amino acids. Trimming took 2 bases from V and 7 from J, leaving 11 bases between them. The CDR3 is CASSPLTGREAFF. The CDR3 coding sequence is TGTGCCAGCTCACCATTAACAGGTCGTGAAGCTTTCTTT.

This clone was counted once. This chain links TRBV29-1 with TRBJ2-6; 8 bases line up with TRBD1. CDR3 length equals 14 residues. Germline V CDR1 and CDR2: SQVTM, ANQGSEA. The V segment lost 6 bases and the J segment 2 bases; nucleotides outside the gene matches: 3. Written as DNA, the CDR3 is TGCAGCGTCCGACAGGGGACTGGGGCCAACGTCCTGACTTTC. Protein sequence: CSVRQGTGANVLTF.